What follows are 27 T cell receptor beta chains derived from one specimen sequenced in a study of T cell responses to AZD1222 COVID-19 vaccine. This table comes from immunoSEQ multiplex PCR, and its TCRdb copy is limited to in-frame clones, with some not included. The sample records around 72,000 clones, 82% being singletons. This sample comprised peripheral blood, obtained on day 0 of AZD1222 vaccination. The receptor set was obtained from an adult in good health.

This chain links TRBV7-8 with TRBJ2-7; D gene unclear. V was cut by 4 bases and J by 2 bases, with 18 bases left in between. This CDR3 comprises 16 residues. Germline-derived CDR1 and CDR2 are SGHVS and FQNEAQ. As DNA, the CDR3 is TGTGCCAGCAGCTCCCACAAGGGCTCCCTCCCCTACGAGCAGTACTTC. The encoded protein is CASSSHKGSLPYEQYF.

CDR3: CASSPGGGTGRGYTF. The CDR3, as DNA: TGTGCCAGCAGCCCCGGGGGCGGGACAGGACGTGGCTACACCTTC. V usage is TRBV7-8 and J usage is TRBJ1-2; 8 nucleotides agree with TRBD1. The CDR3 sequence is 15 residues long. Unmatched junction bases numbered 12, after V lost 5 bases and J lost 7 bases. Germline lookup yields CDR1 SGHVS and CDR2 FQNEAQ.

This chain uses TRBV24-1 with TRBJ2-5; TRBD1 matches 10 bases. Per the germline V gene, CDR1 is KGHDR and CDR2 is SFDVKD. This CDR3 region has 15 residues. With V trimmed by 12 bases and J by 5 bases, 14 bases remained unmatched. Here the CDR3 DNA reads TGTGCCGTCAGCCAGGGACAGGGGTATAGGGAGACCCAGTACTTC. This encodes CAVSQGQGYRETQYF.

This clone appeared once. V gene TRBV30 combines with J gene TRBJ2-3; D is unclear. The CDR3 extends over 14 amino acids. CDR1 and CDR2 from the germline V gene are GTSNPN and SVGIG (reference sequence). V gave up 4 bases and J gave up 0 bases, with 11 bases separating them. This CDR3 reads CAWKPIASTDTQYF. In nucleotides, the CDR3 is TGTGCCTGGAAGCCCATCGCGAGCACAGATACGCAGTATTTT.

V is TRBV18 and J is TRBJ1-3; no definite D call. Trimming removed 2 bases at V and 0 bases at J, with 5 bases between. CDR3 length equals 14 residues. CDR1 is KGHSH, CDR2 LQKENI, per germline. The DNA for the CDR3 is TGTGCCAGCTCACCAATGGGCTCTGGAAACACCATATATTTT. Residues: CASSPMGSGNTIYF. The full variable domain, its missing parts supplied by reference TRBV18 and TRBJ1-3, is NAGVMQNPRHLVRRRGQEARLRCSPMKGHSHVYWYRQLPEEGLKFMVYLQKENIIDESGMPKERFSAEFPKEGPSILRIQQVVRGDSAAYFCASSPMGSGNTIYFGEGSWLTVV.

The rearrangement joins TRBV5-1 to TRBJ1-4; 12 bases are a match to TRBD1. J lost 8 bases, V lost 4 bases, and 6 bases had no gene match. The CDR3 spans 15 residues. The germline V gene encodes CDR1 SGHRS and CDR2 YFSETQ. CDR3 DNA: TGCGCCAGCAGCATCGGGACAGGGGGCACAGAAAAACTGTTTTTT. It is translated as CASSIGTGGTEKLFF. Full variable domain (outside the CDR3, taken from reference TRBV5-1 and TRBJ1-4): KAGVTQTPRYLIKTRGQQVTLSCSPISGHRSVSWYQQTPGQGLQFLFEYFSETQRNKGNFPGRFSGRQFSNSRSEMNVSTLELGDSALYLCASSIGTGGTEKLFFGSGTQLSVL.

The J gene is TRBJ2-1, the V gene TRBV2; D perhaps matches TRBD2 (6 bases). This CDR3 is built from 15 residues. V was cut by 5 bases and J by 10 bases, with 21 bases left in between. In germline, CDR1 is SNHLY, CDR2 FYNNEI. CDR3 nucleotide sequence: TGTGCCAGCAGTTTCGGGACTTCATGGGTGGGAGAGCAGTTCTTC. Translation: CASSFGTSWVGEQFF.

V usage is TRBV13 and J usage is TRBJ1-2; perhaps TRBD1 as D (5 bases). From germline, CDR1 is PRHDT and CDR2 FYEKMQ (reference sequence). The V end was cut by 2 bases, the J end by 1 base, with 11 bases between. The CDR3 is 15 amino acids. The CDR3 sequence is CASSLSREGNYGYTF. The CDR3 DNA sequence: TGTGCCAGCAGCTTATCCAGGGAGGGTAACTATGGCTACACCTTC.

CDR3 region: CASKQRTGDSNQPQHF. CDR3 sequence (DNA): TGTGCCAGCAAACAGAGAACAGGGGATAGCAATCAGCCCCAGCATTTT. The chain is built from TRBV2 and TRBJ1-5; TRBD1 aligns across 7 bases. The J segment lost 0 bases and the V segment lost 7 bases, leaving 9 bases of the junction unmatched. Germline-derived CDR1 and CDR2 are SNHLY and FYNNEI. This CDR3 spans 16 amino acids.

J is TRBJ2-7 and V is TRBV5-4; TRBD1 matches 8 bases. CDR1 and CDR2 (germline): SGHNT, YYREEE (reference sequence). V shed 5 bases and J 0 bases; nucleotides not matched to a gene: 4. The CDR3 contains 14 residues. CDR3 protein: CASRPDRASYEQYF. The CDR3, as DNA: TGTGCCAGCAGACCGGACAGGGCCTCCTACGAGCAGTACTTC.

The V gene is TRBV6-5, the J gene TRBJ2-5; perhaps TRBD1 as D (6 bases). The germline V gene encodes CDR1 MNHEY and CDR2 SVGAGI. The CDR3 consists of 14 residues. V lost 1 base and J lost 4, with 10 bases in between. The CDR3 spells CASSYLDSGETQYF. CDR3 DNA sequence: TGTGCCAGCAGTTACTTGGACAGCGGAGAGACCCAGTACTTC.

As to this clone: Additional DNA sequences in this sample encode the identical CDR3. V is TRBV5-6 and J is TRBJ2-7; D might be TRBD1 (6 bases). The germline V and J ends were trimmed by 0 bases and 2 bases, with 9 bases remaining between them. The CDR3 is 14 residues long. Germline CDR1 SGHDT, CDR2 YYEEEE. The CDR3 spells CASSLAGETYEQYF. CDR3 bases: TGTGCCAGCAGCTTGGCAGGGGAAACCTACGAGCAGTACTTC.

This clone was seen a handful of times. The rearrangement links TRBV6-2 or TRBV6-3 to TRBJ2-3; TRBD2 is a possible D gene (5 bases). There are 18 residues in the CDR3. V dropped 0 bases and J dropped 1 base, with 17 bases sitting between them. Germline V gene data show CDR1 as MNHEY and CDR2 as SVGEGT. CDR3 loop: CASSYSTTAGPRTDTQYF. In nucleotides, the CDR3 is TGTGCCAGCAGTTACTCGACAACTGCGGGCCCCCGCACAGATACGCAGTATTTT.

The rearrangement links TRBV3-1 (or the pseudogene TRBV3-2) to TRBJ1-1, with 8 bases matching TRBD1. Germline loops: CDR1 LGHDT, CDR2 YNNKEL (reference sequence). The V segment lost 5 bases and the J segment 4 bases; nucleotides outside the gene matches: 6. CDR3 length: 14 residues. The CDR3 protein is CASSTGGRGTEAFF. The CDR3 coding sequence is TGTGCCAGCAGCACAGGGGGAAGGGGCACTGAAGCTTTCTTT.

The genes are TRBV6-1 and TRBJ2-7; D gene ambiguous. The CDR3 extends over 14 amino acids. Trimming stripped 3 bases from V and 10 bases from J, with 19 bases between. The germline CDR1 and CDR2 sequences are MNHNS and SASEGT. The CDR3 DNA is TGTGCCAGCAGTGAGGATCTACCCCCCCTGAAACAGTACTTC. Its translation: CASSEDLPPLKQYF.

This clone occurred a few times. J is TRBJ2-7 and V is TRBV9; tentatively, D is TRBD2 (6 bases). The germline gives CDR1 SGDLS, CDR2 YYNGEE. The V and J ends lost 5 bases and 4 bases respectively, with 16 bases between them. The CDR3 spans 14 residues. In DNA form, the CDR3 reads TGTGCCAGCAGTGAGCAGGGAGGAGGATACGAGCAGTACTTC. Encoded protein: CASSEQGGGYEQYF.

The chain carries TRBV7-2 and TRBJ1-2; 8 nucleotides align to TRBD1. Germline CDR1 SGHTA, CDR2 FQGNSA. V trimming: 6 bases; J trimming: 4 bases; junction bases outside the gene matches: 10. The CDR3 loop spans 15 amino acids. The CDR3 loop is CASSPGRGRFYGYTF. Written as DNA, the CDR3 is TGTGCCAGCAGTCCCGGCAGGGGGCGCTTCTATGGCTACACCTTC.

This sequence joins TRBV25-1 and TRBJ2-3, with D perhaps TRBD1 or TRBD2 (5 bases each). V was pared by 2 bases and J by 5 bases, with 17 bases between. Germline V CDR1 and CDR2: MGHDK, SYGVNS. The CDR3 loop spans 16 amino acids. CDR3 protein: CASSEPLGDDLDTQYF. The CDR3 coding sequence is TGTGCCAGCAGTGAACCCCTCGGGGACGACTTAGATACGCAGTATTTT.

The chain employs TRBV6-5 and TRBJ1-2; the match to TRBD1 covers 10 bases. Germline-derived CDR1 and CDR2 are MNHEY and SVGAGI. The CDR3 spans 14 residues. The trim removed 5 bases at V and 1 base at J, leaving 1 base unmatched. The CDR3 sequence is CASSRTGGNYGYTF. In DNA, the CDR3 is TGTGCCAGCAGTCGGACAGGGGGTAACTATGGCTACACCTTC.

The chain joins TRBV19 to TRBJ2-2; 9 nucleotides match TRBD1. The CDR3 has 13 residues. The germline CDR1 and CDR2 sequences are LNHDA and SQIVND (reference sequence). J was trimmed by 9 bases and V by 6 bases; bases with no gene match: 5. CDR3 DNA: TGTGCCAGTAGGAGGACAGGGGTCAGGGAGCTGTTTTTT. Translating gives CASRRTGVRELFF.

As DNA, the CDR3 is TGTGCCAGCAGTTACGATCCGACAGGGGGAGATAACACTGAAGCTTTCTTT. Its translation: CASSYDPTGGDNTEAFF. This rearrangement joins TRBV6-2 or TRBV6-3 to TRBJ1-1, with 9 bases fitting TRBD1. With 2 bases clipped from V and 2 bases from J, the junction kept 9 bases outside the gene matches. Germline V gene sequence: CDR1 MNHEY, CDR2 SVGEGT. The CDR3 has 17 amino acids.

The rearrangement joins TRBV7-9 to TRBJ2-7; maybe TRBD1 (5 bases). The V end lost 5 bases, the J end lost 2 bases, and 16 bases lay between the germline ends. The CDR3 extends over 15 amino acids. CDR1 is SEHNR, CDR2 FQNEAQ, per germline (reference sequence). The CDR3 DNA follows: TGTGCCAGCAGCCTGGCTGGACAATTGACCTACGAGCAGTACTTC. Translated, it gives CASSLAGQLTYEQYF.

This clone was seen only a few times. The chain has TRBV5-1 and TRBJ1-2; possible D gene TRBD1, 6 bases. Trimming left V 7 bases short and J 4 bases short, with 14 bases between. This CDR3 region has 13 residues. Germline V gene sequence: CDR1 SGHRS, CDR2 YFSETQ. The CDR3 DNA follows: TGCGCCAGCGGTCCCGGGGGGGCCTATGGCTACACCTTC. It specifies CASGPGGAYGYTF.

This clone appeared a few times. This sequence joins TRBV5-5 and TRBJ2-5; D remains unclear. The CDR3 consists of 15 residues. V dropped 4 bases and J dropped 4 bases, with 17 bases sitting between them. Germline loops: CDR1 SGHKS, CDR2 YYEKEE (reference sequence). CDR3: CASSINLGTGETQYF. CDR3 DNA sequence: TGTGCCAGCAGCATCAACCTAGGCACCGGAGAGACCCAGTACTTC.

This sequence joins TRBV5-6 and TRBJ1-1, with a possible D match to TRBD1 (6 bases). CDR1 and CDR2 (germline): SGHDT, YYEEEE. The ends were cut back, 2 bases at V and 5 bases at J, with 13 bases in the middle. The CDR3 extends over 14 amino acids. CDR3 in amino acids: CASSFDRKGTEAFF. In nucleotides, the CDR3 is TGTGCCAGCAGCTTCGACAGGAAAGGTACTGAAGCTTTCTTT.

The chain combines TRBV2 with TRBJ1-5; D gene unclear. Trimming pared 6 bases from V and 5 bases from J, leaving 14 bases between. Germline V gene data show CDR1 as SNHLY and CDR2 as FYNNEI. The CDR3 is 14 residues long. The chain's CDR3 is CASRADVADQPQHF. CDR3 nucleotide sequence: TGTGCCAGCAGAGCGGACGTGGCGGATCAGCCCCAGCATTTT.

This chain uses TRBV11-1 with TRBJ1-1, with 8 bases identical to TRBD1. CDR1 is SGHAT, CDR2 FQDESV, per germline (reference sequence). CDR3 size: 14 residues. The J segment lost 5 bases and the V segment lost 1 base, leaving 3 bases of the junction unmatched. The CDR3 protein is CASSLGTGRTEAFF. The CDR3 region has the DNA TGTGCCAGCAGCTTAGGGACAGGGAGGACTGAAGCTTTCTTT.